Listed here are 28 T cell receptor beta chains from one sample, sequenced in a study of blood T cell repertoires in COVID-19. Profiling relied on immunoSEQ multiplex PCR, and the TCRdb table lists in-frame clones only, not all of them. Of 180,000 or so clones listed, approximately 88% are singletons. Sequencing input: peripheral blood. These receptors were obtained from a woman between 40 and 50 years old with COVID-19, enrolled during active disease.

The gene calls are TRBV21-1 and TRBJ2-1; whether TRBD1, the table's D call, matches the DNA was not checked. TRBV21-1 is noted as a pseudogene. This CDR3 has 15 amino acids. The CDR3 loop is CASSKLGTGINEQFF. CDR3 coding DNA: TGTGCCAGCAGCAAATTGGGGACAGGGATAAATGAGCAGTTCTTC.

The J gene is TRBJ1-5, the V gene TRBV5-6, with D unresolved. The CDR3 loop spans 14 amino acids. V dropped 2 bases and J dropped 3 bases, with 9 bases sitting between them. Germline CDR1 SGHDT, CDR2 YYEEEE. CDR3 protein: CASSFRSVNQPQHF. In DNA, the CDR3 is TGTGCCAGCAGCTTCCGAAGCGTCAATCAGCCCCAGCATTTT. Full variable domain (missing parts from reference TRBV5-6 and TRBJ1-5): DAGVTQSPTHLIKTRGQQVTLRCSPKSGHDTVSWYQQALGQGPQFIFQYYEEEERQRGNFPDRFSGHQFPNYSSELNVNALLLGDSALYLCASSFRSVNQPQHFGDGTRLSIL.

The rearrangement links TRBV3-1 (or the pseudogene TRBV3-2) to TRBJ1-5; no clear D. This CDR3 is 15 amino acids long. The germline V and J ends were trimmed by 0 bases and 4 bases, with 10 bases remaining between them. In germline, CDR1 is LGHDT, CDR2 YNNKEL (reference sequence). The CDR3 DNA reads TGTGCCAGCAGCCAAGAGAGACACCTGAATCAGCCCCAGCATTTT. As protein: CASSQERHLNQPQHF.

In DNA form, the CDR3 reads TGTGCCAGCAGTTGGAATCCCGGACTAGCGGGAGGACGGAGCTCCTACAATGAGCAGTTCTTC. Its translation is CASSWNPGLAGGRSSYNEQFF. The J gene is TRBJ2-1, the V gene TRBV27, with TRBD2 matching 14 bases. With 4 bases clipped from V and 0 bases from J, the junction kept 14 bases outside the gene matches. This CDR3 spans 21 amino acids. Germline-derived CDR1 and CDR2 are MNHEY and SMNVEV (reference sequence).

The chain has TRBV5-5 and TRBJ1-4, with D tentatively TRBD1 (5 bases). Per germline, CDR1 SGHKS and CDR2 YYEKEE (reference sequence). CDR3 length: 14 amino acids. Trimming stripped 4 bases from V and 5 bases from J, with 12 bases between. The CDR3 coding sequence is TGTGCCAGCAGCCCTGGGACTGCAAATGAAAAACTGTTTTTT. Protein sequence: CASSPGTANEKLFF.

The chain couples TRBV6-4 to TRBJ1-2; possibly TRBD1 for D (5 bases). V was shortened by 3 bases and J by 8 bases, with 16 bases between the two germline ends. The CDR3 has 14 amino acids. In germline, CDR1 is MRHNA, CDR2 SNTAGT. The CDR3 region is CASSDWGLGGGYTF. CDR3 sequence (DNA): TGTGCCAGCAGTGATTGGGGCCTCGGAGGGGGCTACACCTTC.

This clone was found once. The CDR3 here is CASSYLNRDGYTF. In DNA, the CDR3 is TGTGCCAGCAGTTACTTAAACAGGGATGGCTACACCTTC. The rearrangement links TRBV6-2 or TRBV6-3 to TRBJ1-2, with D perhaps TRBD1 (6 bases). The V and J ends lost 1 base and 6 bases respectively, with 9 bases between them. The CDR3 is 13 amino acids. Germline V gene lookup returns CDR1 MNHEY and CDR2 SVGEGT.

V gene TRBV24-1 combines with J gene TRBJ1-2; 9 bases agree with TRBD1. This CDR3 spans 16 amino acids. Per the germline V gene, CDR1 is KGHDR and CDR2 is SFDVKD. After removal of 4 bases from V and 4 bases from J, the junction contained 9 bases not matched to a gene. CDR3 sequence: CATSEGGDRVFYGYTF. The CDR3 nucleotides are TGTGCCACCAGTGAAGGAGGGGACAGGGTTTTCTATGGCTACACCTTC.

The J gene is TRBJ1-1, the V gene TRBV20-1, with a possible D match to TRBD1 (6 bases). The CDR3 is 10 residues long. Germline CDR1 DFQATT, CDR2 SNEGSKA (reference sequence). Trimming pared 7 bases from V and 7 bases from J, leaving 10 bases between. The CDR3 DNA follows: TGCAGTGGGGGGCAAAGTGAAGCTTTCTTT. Translating gives CSGGQSEAFF.

V gene TRBV6-6 combines with J gene TRBJ2-7; D gene ambiguous. This CDR3 region has 14 residues. Trimming removed 5 bases at V and 2 bases at J, with 13 bases between. Germline CDR1 is MNHNY and CDR2 is SVGAGI (reference sequence). CDR3 residues: CASSGISKPYEQYF. The CDR3 bases are TGTGCCAGCAGTGGCATTTCAAAACCCTACGAGCAGTACTTC.

V usage is TRBV21-1 and J usage is TRBJ2-4; no check of the table's D call, TRBD2, against the DNA was made. TRBV21-1 is shown as a pseudogene. This CDR3 has 19 residues. In DNA form, the CDR3 reads TGTGCCAGCAGCAAAGCCCGCGAGGGAGGGGCACGGGCCAAAAACATTCAGTACTTC. Translating gives CASSKAREGGARAKNIQYF.

CDR3 sequence: CASSQTDGTPLYEQYF. CDR3 sequence (DNA): TGTGCCAGCAGCCAAACCGACGGGACTCCTCTCTACGAGCAGTACTTC. This chain joins TRBV14 and TRBJ2-7; D possibly corresponds to TRBD2 (6 bases). This CDR3 is 16 amino acids long. Germline loops: CDR1 SGHDN, CDR2 FVKESK. Deletions cut 2 bases from V and 3 bases from J, with 17 bases between.

The chain employs TRBV7-3 and TRBJ1-5; no definite D call. Trimming shortened V by 5 bases and J by 7 bases, and 6 bases separated the two germline ends. The CDR3 is 11 residues long. Germline V CDR1 and CDR2: SGHTA, FQGTGA. CDR3 in amino acids: CASSIRQPQHF. The DNA for the CDR3 is TGTGCCAGCAGCATCAGGCAGCCCCAGCATTTT. The full variable domain, completed using reference TRBV7-3 and TRBJ1-5, is GAGVSQTPSNKVTEKGKYVELRCDPISGHTALYWYRQSLGQGPEFLIYFQGTGAADDSGLPNDRFFAVRPEGSVSTLKIQRTERGDSAVYLCASSIRQPQHFGDGTRLSIL.

This chain uses TRBV4-1 with TRBJ1-1; TRBD1 agrees at 8 bases. V shed 2 bases, J shed 2 bases, and the junction held 7 bases outside the gene matches. Germline-derived CDR1 and CDR2 are MGHRA and YSYEKL. This CDR3 is 16 amino acids long. The CDR3 is CASSQPGTGANTEAFF. DNA of the CDR3: TGCGCCAGCAGCCAACCCGGGACAGGTGCCAACACTGAAGCTTTCTTT.

The chain uses TRBV27 and TRBJ2-7, with a tentative D call TRBD2 (6 bases). V gave up 4 bases and J gave up 7 bases, with 14 bases separating them. Germline V gene lookup returns CDR1 MNHEY and CDR2 SMNVEV (reference sequence). The CDR3 covers 13 residues. CDR3: CASSYPGLPEQYF. DNA of the CDR3: TGTGCCAGCAGTTACCCGGGACTTCCGGAGCAGTACTTC.

The chain links TRBV27 to TRBJ2-7; unclear D gene. In germline, CDR1 is MNHEY, CDR2 SMNVEV (reference sequence). V lost 7 bases to trimming and J lost 3 bases, with 16 bases between them. The CDR3 is 14 amino acids. The CDR3 DNA is TGTGCCAGCACGGCTCGCGGTCGGATCTACGAGCAGTACTTC. Encoded protein: CASTARGRIYEQYF.

The chain links TRBV11-2 to TRBJ2-3, with 9 bases lining up with TRBD1. CDR3 length: 17 residues. Germline V lookup: CDR1 SGHAT, CDR2 FQNNGV. After removal of 11 bases from V and 0 bases from J, the junction contained 15 bases not matched to a gene. The CDR3 region has the DNA TGTGCCGGGGATTTTAAGGACAGGGGATTGAGCACAGATACGCAGTATTTT. It specifies CAGDFKDRGLSTDTQYF.

As regards this clone: The germline gene is not matched at one end of the junction; a read error may be the cause. V is TRBV5-6 and J is TRBJ1-4, with 10 bases matching TRBD1. This CDR3 is built from 19 residues. Germline V CDR1 and CDR2: SGHDT, YYEEEE. CDR3 sequence reads: CASSLELGQGSAGNEKLFF. The CDR3 DNA is TGTGCCAGCAGTTTGGAGTTGGGACAGGGGTCGGCAGGGAATGAAAAACTGTTTTTT.

Only one count was recorded for this clone. The rearrangement uses TRBV7-9 and TRBJ2-7; no firm D call. CDR3 length: 11 residues. Germline V CDR1 and CDR2: SEHNR, FQNEAQ (reference sequence). The germline V and J ends were trimmed by 6 bases and 2 bases, with 5 bases remaining between them. This CDR3 is CASRRTYEQYF. The CDR3 region has the DNA TGTGCCAGCAGGAGAACCTACGAGCAGTACTTC.

The rearrangement links TRBV5-8 to TRBJ2-5, with 8 nucleotides matching TRBD1. Germline trimming cut 2 bases from V and 4 bases from J; bases unmatched to any gene: 7. CDR3 length: 15 amino acids. The V gene's germline CDR1 is SGHTS and CDR2 YDEGEE. As DNA, the CDR3 is TGTGCCAGCAGCTTCCAGGGGGCCCGGGCAGAGACCCAGTACTTC. Translated, it gives CASSFQGARAETQYF. The full variable domain, its missing parts supplied by reference TRBV5-8 and TRBJ2-5, is EAGVTQSPTHLIKTRGQQATLRCSPISGHTSVYWYQQALGLGLQFLLWYDEGEERNRGNFPPRFSGRQFPNYSSELNVNALELEDSALYLCASSFQGARAETQYFGPGTRLLVL.

As DNA, the CDR3 is TGTGCCAGCAGCTTAGTAGGGGGCAGGGCGGATACGCAGTATTTT. Its protein product is CASSLVGGRADTQYF. The chain links TRBV7-9 to TRBJ2-3; 7 bases map to TRBD1. The CDR3 is made up of 15 amino acids. The V segment lost 1 base and the J segment 6 bases; nucleotides outside the gene matches: 7. CDR1 SEHNR and CDR2 FQNEAQ come from the germline V gene (reference sequence).

V and J are TRBV25-1 and TRBJ2-1, with D unresolved. V lost 3 bases, J lost 12 bases, and 15 bases lay in between. The CDR3 covers 13 residues. Per germline, CDR1 MGHDK and CDR2 SYGVNS. CDR3 sequence (DNA): TGTGCCAGCAGTGATCTCCCGCCCATCGGGCAGTTCTTC. Its protein is CASSDLPPIGQFF.

This clone occurred many times. The chain links TRBV27 to TRBJ2-5; 11 nucleotides line up with TRBD2. Germline V gene data show CDR1 as MNHEY and CDR2 as SMNVEV (reference sequence). The CDR3 is made up of 16 amino acids. With V trimmed by 0 bases and J by 3 bases, 3 bases remained unmatched. As DNA, the CDR3 is TGTGCCAGCAGTTTATCCACTAGCGGGGGAGAAGAGACCCAGTACTTC. It yields the protein CASSLSTSGGEETQYF.

The chain has TRBV10-1 and TRBJ2-1; no firm D call. Germline V gene sequence: CDR1 WNHNN, CDR2 SYGVQD (reference sequence). The V and J ends lost 3 bases and 9 bases respectively, with 9 bases between them. This CDR3 has 12 amino acids. CDR3 bases: TGCGCCAGCAGTGAACTCGGCGGTGAGCAGTTCTTC. Translation: CASSELGGEQFF.

This clone occurred once. DNA for the CDR3: TGTGCCAGTAGTATCCTCCGAGGGACAGGGGGCGCGGATGGCTACACCTTC. The encoded protein is CASSILRGTGGADGYTF. The V and J genes are TRBV19 and TRBJ1-2, with 12 bases aligning to TRBD1. After removal of 3 bases from V and 6 bases from J, the junction contained 11 bases not matched to a gene. Germline-derived CDR1 and CDR2 are LNHDA and SQIVND (reference sequence). The CDR3 runs 17 residues.

This clone was picked up a small number of times. The rearrangement joins TRBV27 to TRBJ2-1; 7 bases fit TRBD2. V shed 8 bases and J 10 bases; nucleotides not matched to a gene: 23. This CDR3 has 17 residues. Looked up from germline, CDR1 is MNHEY and CDR2 is SMNVEV (reference sequence). DNA of the CDR3: TGTGCCAGCGGACGTCCGTCCCTAGCGGCCCGATCTTGGGAGCAGTTCTTC. This sequence encodes CASGRPSLAARSWEQFF.

This chain uses TRBV24-1 with TRBJ2-7; D may be TRBD1 (6 bases). The V end lost 8 bases, the J end lost 3 bases, and 19 bases lay between the germline ends. The CDR3 sequence is 15 residues long. The germline V gene encodes CDR1 KGHDR and CDR2 SFDVKD. In DNA, the CDR3 is TGTGCCACCATCCCACCGGGACACGGGGTCTACGAGCAGTACTTC. It yields the protein CATIPPGHGVYEQYF.

This chain's CDR3 is CASSLTTSGMRSLGSYNEQFF. For the CDR3, the DNA is TGTGCCAGCAGCTTAACGACTAGCGGGATGAGGAGTTTAGGCTCCTACAATGAGCAGTTCTTC. V and J are TRBV7-3 and TRBJ2-1, with 11 bases identical to TRBD2. The CDR3 extends over 21 amino acids. J gave up 0 bases and V 0 bases, and 13 bases lay outside the gene matches. From germline, CDR1 is SGHTA and CDR2 FQGTGA.